The rows below give T cell receptor beta chains drawn from one sample of a study of early T cells in non-severe SARS-CoV-2 infection. TCRdb reprocessed the 5' RACE reads with MiXCR, giving one entry per CDR3 protein. This sample has about 46,000 distinct CDR3 sequences, with 5% to 5.5% found just once. The source was whole blood, collected at baseline. These receptors all stem from an adult who was a healthcare worker with PCR-confirmed SARS-CoV-2 infection or an uninfected control (not recorded which). Both conserved end residues are part of each CDR3. The order of the fields is J gene, V gene, clone size, D gene, CDR3 DNA, CDR3 protein. The D gene is left open where the match is weak. For some rows the clone size is stated as once, few or many, or as a class when expanded; others skip it.

TRBJ2-1 | TRBV20-1 | . | . | TGCAGTGCTAGCGTAGGGAGCCCTTACAATGAGCAGTTCTTC | CSASVGSPYNEQFF
TRBJ2-7 | TRBV3-1 | many | . | TGTGCCAGCAGCCAAGATATGGGCGTCTACGAGCAGTACTTC | CASSQDMGVYEQYF
TRBJ2-4 | TRBV7-2 | many | . | TGTGCCAGCAGCTCGGGGATTCAAAACATTCAGTACTTC | CASSSGIQNIQYF
TRBJ2-5 | TRBV20-1 | many | . | TGCAGTGCTAAGGTTGAGACCCAGTACTTC | CSAKVETQYF
TRBJ2-1 | TRBV11-2 | few | . | TGTGCCAGCAGCTTAGATCAGGGGACCTACAATGAGCAGTTCTTC | CASSLDQGTYNEQFF
TRBJ2-1 | TRBV23-1 | many | . | TGCGCCAGCAGTCAATCCGGTCGGGCGGAGGTGGGGAGTGACAATGAGCAGTTCTTC | CASSQSGRAEVGSDNEQFF
TRBJ2-1 | TRBV29-1 | many | . | TGCAGCGGGAAACAGGGCTACAATGAGCAGTTCTTC | CSGKQGYNEQFF
TRBJ2-1 | TRBV9 | few | TRBD2 | TGTGCCAGCAGCATGGGACTAGCGGAGTACAATGAGCAGTTCTTC | CASSMGLAEYNEQFF
TRBJ2-5 | TRBV4-1 | . | . | TGCGCCAGCAGCCTGACTGAAATCCAAGAGACCCAGTACTTC | CASSLTEIQETQYF
TRBJ2-5 | TRBV7-2 | many | TRBD1 | TGTGCCAGCAGCTCCCTGGACAGGGGGCCGGGAGAGACCCAGTACTTC | CASSSLDRGPGETQYF
TRBJ2-5 | TRBV11-2 | few | . | TGTGCCAGCAGCCGGGTGGGGAGTCTGTCAGAGACCCAGTACTTC | CASSRVGSLSETQYF
TRBJ2-2 | TRBV28 | few | . | TGTGCCAGCAGTTTAAACCCCGGTGCTACCGGGGAGCTGTTTTTT | CASSLNPGATGELFF
TRBJ2-3 | TRBV7-9 | many | . | TGTGCCAGCAGCTTAGATGGCGGGTCAGATACGCAGTATTTT | CASSLDGGSDTQYF
TRBJ1-5 | TRBV2 | . | . | TGTGCCAGCAAAGCAGTCTATAGCAATCAGCCCCAGCATTTT | CASKAVYSNQPQHF
TRBJ2-7 | TRBV28 | . | TRBD2 | TGTGCCAGCAGACCTAGCGGCTCCTACGAGCAGTACTTC | CASRPSGSYEQYF
TRBJ2-7 | TRBV5-6 | many | TRBD1 | TGTGCCAGCAGCCAACCGGGACAGACTACCTACGAGCAGTACTTC | CASSQPGQTTYEQYF
TRBJ2-3 | TRBV7-3 | few | TRBD1 | TGTGCCAGCAGCGGGGGACAGGGACTCGTAGGGGCCCGCACAGATACGCAGTATTTT | CASSGGQGLVGARTDTQYF
TRBJ2-3 | TRBV29-1 | few | TRBD2 | TGCAGCGTTGAGATCTTAGCGGGAAGGACAGATACGCAGTATTTT | CSVEILAGRTDTQYF
TRBJ1-5 | TRBV12-3/TRBV12-4 | . | . | TGTGCCAGCAGTTTAGCGGGGCCAAGCAATCAGCCCCAGCATTTT | CASSLAGPSNQPQHF
TRBJ1-1 | TRBV7-2 | many | . | TGTGCCAGCAGCTTAGATTACGGGCTCTACAGGACTTTCTTT | CASSLDYGLYRTFF
TRBJ2-5 | TRBV5-4 | many | . | TGTGCCAGCACCTACAGCGGGACCCAGTACTTC | CASTYSGTQYF
TRBJ1-2 | TRBV18 | many | TRBD1 | TGTGCCAGCTCACCACCCCCACAGGGGGCGCGGTATGGCTACACCTTC | CASSPPPQGARYGYTF
TRBJ2-5 | TRBV7-9 | few | TRBD2 | TGTGCCAGCAGCGTAACTAGCGGGAGTCGAGAGACCCAGTACTTC | CASSVTSGSRETQYF
TRBJ2-2 | TRBV9 | many | TRBD2 | TGTGCCAGCACCCCCGGACTAGCGGAGAACACCGGGGAGCTGTTTTTT | CASTPGLAENTGELFF
TRBJ1-4 | TRBV6-4 | many | . | TGTGCCACCAACCCCAGCGCATGGCCGGAGCTCAATGAAAAACTGTTTTTT | CATNPSAWPELNEKLFF
TRBJ1-6 | TRBV2 | many | . | TGTGCCAGTCGTGTGCAAGCCCTCTATAATTCACCCCTCCACTTT | CASRVQALYNSPLHF
TRBJ2-1 | TRBV7-9 | many | TRBD2 | TGTGCCAGCAGCTACAGAATGGAGCGGGAGGGCCACTACAATGAGCAGTTCTTC | CASSYRMEREGHYNEQFF
TRBJ1-2 | TRBV9 | many | . | TGTGCCAGCAGCGGGGCGGGGTATGGCTACACCTTC | CASSGAGYGYTF
TRBJ1-5 | TRBV15 | many | . | TGTGCCACCAGCAGAGATCTGGGGTACAATCAGCCCCAGCATTTT | CATSRDLGYNQPQHF
TRBJ2-3 | TRBV7-9 | many | . | TGTGCCAGCGGAAGCACAGATACGCAGTATTTT | CASGSTDTQYF
TRBJ2-3 | TRBV9 | . | . | TGTGCCAGCAGCGTAGACGTGACAGGATCTCAGTATTTT | CASSVDVTGSQYF
TRBJ2-1 | TRBV9 | many | . | TGTGCCAGCAGCGTAGGGGTCGCAGGGCCGCCCTACAATGAGCAGTTCTTC | CASSVGVAGPPYNEQFF
TRBJ2-1 | TRBV7-2 | many | . | TGTGCCAGCAGCTTCCGAAGAGATGAGCAGTTCTTC | CASSFRRDEQFF
TRBJ2-7 | TRBV4-1 | many | . | TGCGCCAGCAGCCCGACACTGTCCTACGAGCAGTACTTC | CASSPTLSYEQYF
TRBJ2-7 | TRBV14 | many | . | TGTGCCAGCAGCCGAAGGGCGAGCTCCTACGAGCAGTACTTC | CASSRRASSYEQYF
TRBJ2-7 | TRBV18 | . | TRBD1 | TGTGCCAGCTCACCGGGACAGGGGGCCCCCTACGAGCAGTACTTC | CASSPGQGAPYEQYF
TRBJ2-2 | TRBV11-2 | many | TRBD1 | TGTGCCAGCAGCTCACAGGGGGGCGGGGAGCTGTTTTTT | CASSSQGGGELFF
TRBJ1-4 | TRBV6-6 | many | . | TGTGCCAGCAGTCCCGGGGGCGTGGATGAAAAACTGTTTTTT | CASSPGGVDEKLFF
TRBJ2-7 | TRBV7-6 | many | . | TGTGCCAGCAGCTTAGGACAGGACGAGCAGTACTTC | CASSLGQDEQYF
TRBJ1-2 | TRBV21-1 | few | . | TGTGCCAGCAGCAAACGAGACCCTAACTATGGCTACACCTTC | CASSKRDPNYGYTF
TRBJ1-1 | TRBV19 | few | . | TGTGCCACCCAATGGGGCAGCTTGAACACTGAAGCTTTCTTT | CATQWGSLNTEAFF
TRBJ1-1 | TRBV7-3 | few | . | TGTGCCAGCAGCTTAGAATACCACACTGAAGCTTTCTTT | CASSLEYHTEAFF
TRBJ2-7 | TRBV20-1 | many | . | TGCAGTGCTTCCTTGACAAATTCCTACGAGCAGTACTTC | CSASLTNSYEQYF
TRBJ2-4 | TRBV5-1 | many | . | TGCGCCAGCAGCTCCGCCGGCATTACCTTTGACATTCAGTACTTC | CASSSAGITFDIQYF
TRBJ2-4 | TRBV29-1 | many | TRBD1 | TGCAGCGGGGGGGACAGGGCCAAAAACATTCAGTACTTC | CSGGDRAKNIQYF
TRBJ1-6 | TRBV25-1 | . | . | TGTGCCAGCAGTGCTCGAACAGGGCCCCTCTCACCCCTCCACTTT | CASSARTGPLSPLHF
TRBJ2-7 | TRBV27 | few | . | TGTGCCAGCAGTGACCGGGACGCCCCAATAGGCTACGAGCAGTACTTC | CASSDRDAPIGYEQYF
TRBJ2-1 | TRBV20-1 | . | TRBD1 | TGCAGTGCTTCGTGGACAGGGATCAATGAGCAGTTCTTC | CSASWTGINEQFF
TRBJ2-7 | TRBV18 | many | . | TGTGCCAGCTCACCGGGCAGGGAAACCTACGAGCAGTACTTC | CASSPGRETYEQYF
TRBJ2-1 | TRBV9 | . | TRBD2 | TGTGCCAGCAGCTCCCGGACTAGCCTATGGTACAATGAGCAGTTCTTC | CASSSRTSLWYNEQFF
TRBJ2-2 | TRBV12-3/TRBV12-4 | many | . | TGTGCCAGCAGTTTCTTACAGGGCGGGGAGCTGTTTTTT | CASSFLQGGELFF
TRBJ2-7 | TRBV28 | few | TRBD2 | TGTGCCAGCAGTTTTGTCTTAGGCTCGACTAGCGGAGGGGGAGCCTACGAGCAGTACTTC | CASSFVLGSTSGGGAYEQYF